The T cell receptor (beta chain) described here comes from a study of blood T cell repertoires in COVID-19. Overall study: Samples representing acute and convalescent COVID-19 were sourced from the United States, Italy and Spain.

This clone was picked up one time. How the authors handled the data: Amplification of reference gene primers was used by the study to estimate nucleated cell counts. Generated by immunoSEQ multiplex PCR, the TCRdb table keeps only in-frame clones and is missing some. The DNA gave D and trimming, while V, J and clone size come from that table. The sample yields tens of thousands of clones, approximately 86% seen once. V was clipped by 3 bases and J by 2 bases, with 10 bases between them. Germline V lookup: CDR1 SEHNR, CDR2 FQNEAQ (reference sequence). This CDR3 is built from 14 residues. The receptor was derived from a man in his 70s with acute or convalescent COVID-19. Sequencing used peripheral blood. The chain combines TRBV7-9 with TRBJ1-2; perhaps TRBD1 as D (5 bases). CDR3 coding DNA: TGTGCCAGCAGCTTCCCCCCAGGGAACTATGGCTACACCTTC. It codes for CASSFPPGNYGYTF.